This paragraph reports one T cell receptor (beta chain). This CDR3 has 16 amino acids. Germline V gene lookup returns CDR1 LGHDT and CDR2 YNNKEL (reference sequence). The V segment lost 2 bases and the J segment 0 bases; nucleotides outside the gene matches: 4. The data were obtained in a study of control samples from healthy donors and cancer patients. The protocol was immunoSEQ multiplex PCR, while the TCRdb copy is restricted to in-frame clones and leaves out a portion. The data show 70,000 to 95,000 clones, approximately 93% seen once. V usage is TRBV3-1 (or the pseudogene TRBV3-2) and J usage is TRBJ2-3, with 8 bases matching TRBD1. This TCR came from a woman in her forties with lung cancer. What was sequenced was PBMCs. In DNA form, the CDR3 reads TGTGCCAGCAGCCAATGGACAGGGCTTAGCACAGATACGCAGTATTTT. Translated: CASSQWTGLSTDTQYF.